One and the same sample provided the 26 T cell receptor beta chains below, sequenced in a study of cytomegalovirus exposure and HLA in healthy donors listed by TCRdb under 2017. Receptors were amplified or captured by the immunoSEQ multiplex PCR assay. The table comes from immuneACCESS by way of TCRdb, which keeps in-frame sequences with V and J called. Part of the clones is missing from these tables; in studies checked, under half for an unresolved V gene and the rest for unknown reasons. Within this sample are under 200,000 clones, with about four fifths of them counted one time only. The top ten clonotypes cover about 7% of the sample. The specimen sequenced was PBMCs. These receptors were collected from a man between 18 and 35 years old in good health and CMV-seropositive.

The CDR3 DNA is TGTGCCAGTAGTAGGGGACTAGCGGGAGAGGAAGAGACCCAGTACTTC. Its translation: CASSRGLAGEEETQYF. This chain uses TRBV19 with TRBJ2-5; 14 nucleotides agree with TRBD2. Trimming took 4 bases from V and 3 from J; bases not matched to a gene: 4. The germline gives CDR1 LNHDA, CDR2 SQIVND (reference sequence). The CDR3 is made up of 16 amino acids. Full variable domain (outside the CDR3, taken from reference TRBV19 and TRBJ2-5): DGGITQSPKYLFRKEGQNVTLSCEQNLNHDAMYWYRQDPGQGLRLIYYSQIVNDFQKGDIAEGYSVSREKKESFPLTVTSAQKNPTAFYLCASSRGLAGEEETQYFGPGTRLLVL.

V usage is TRBV27 and J usage is TRBJ1-2; the D gene is possibly TRBD1 (5 bases). The V end was cut by 10 bases, the J end by 1 base, with 13 bases between. CDR1 and CDR2 from the germline V gene are MNHEY and SMNVEV (reference sequence). This CDR3 comprises 13 residues. CDR3 residues: CATRPQGNYGYTF. In DNA form, the CDR3 reads TGTGCCACCCGGCCCCAGGGTAACTATGGCTACACCTTC.

The chain employs TRBV6-1 and TRBJ2-7; D unclear. The V gene's germline CDR1 is MNHNS and CDR2 SASEGT. V lost 7 bases to trimming and J lost 3 bases, with 19 bases between them. The CDR3 contains 15 residues. CDR3 loop: CASTVTRYYFYEQYF. In nucleotides, the CDR3 is TGTGCCAGCACGGTAACGCGTTATTATTTCTACGAGCAGTACTTC.

CDR3 protein: CASSPRTSGTAYEQYF. The CDR3 nucleotides are TGTGCCAGCAGCCCTCGGACTAGCGGGACCGCCTACGAGCAGTACTTC. The chain has TRBV11-1 and TRBJ2-7, with 12 bases fitting TRBD2. The CDR3 covers 16 residues. The germline V gene has CDR1 SGHAT and CDR2 FQDESV (reference sequence). J gave up 2 bases and V 5 bases, and 7 bases lay outside the gene matches. Together with reference TRBV11-1 and TRBJ2-7, the CDR3 gives the full variable domain: EAEVAQSPRYKITEKSQAVAFWCDPISGHATLYWYRQILGQGPELLVQFQDESVVDDSQLPKDRFSAERLKGVDSTLKIQPAELGDSAMYLCASSPRTSGTAYEQYFGPGTRLTVT.

This chain joins TRBV5-5 and TRBJ1-5, with D unclear. Germline loops: CDR1 SGHKS, CDR2 YYEKEE (reference sequence). V lost 2 bases and J lost 1, with 10 bases in between. CDR3 length equals 15 residues. The CDR3 nucleotides are TGTGCCAGCAGCTTAATGACGGGAAGCAATCAGCCCCAGCATTTT. This sequence encodes CASSLMTGSNQPQHF.

This clone was detected only a few times. The chain couples TRBV7-9 to TRBJ1-5, with 7 bases identical to TRBD1. V lost 5 bases, J lost 4 bases, and 2 bases stayed unmatched. The CDR3 extends over 13 amino acids. CDR1 is SEHNR and CDR2 is FQNEAQ in the germline V gene (reference sequence). CDR3 DNA sequence: TGTGCCAGCAGCCAACAGGGGAATCAGCCCCAGCATTTT. It is translated as CASSQQGNQPQHF.

This clone is a singleton in its sample. The chain is built from TRBV5-1 and TRBJ2-3; TRBD2 matches 7 bases. From germline, CDR1 is SGHRS and CDR2 YFSETQ. The CDR3 is made up of 16 amino acids. J gave up 4 bases and V 4 bases, and 12 bases lay outside the gene matches. CDR3 sequence: CASSRRAGDVSDTQYF. Written as DNA, the CDR3 is TGCGCCAGCAGCCGGAGGGCGGGAGACGTTTCAGATACGCAGTATTTT.

The chain combines TRBV9 with TRBJ1-2; TRBD1 matches 11 bases. The CDR3 is 14 residues long. After removal of 4 bases from V and 8 bases from J, the junction contained 7 bases not matched to a gene. The germline V gene has CDR1 SGDLS and CDR2 YYNGEE. Here the CDR3 DNA reads TGTGCCAGCAGCTTAGGACAGGGGGCTTGGGGCTACACCTTC. Its protein is CASSLGQGAWGYTF.

The rearrangement uses TRBV6-1 and TRBJ2-1; 7 bases line up with TRBD2. CDR3 length: 16 amino acids. J lost 0 bases, V lost 4 bases, and 6 bases had no gene match. Germline assignment: CDR1 MNHNS and CDR2 SASEGT. The CDR3 region has the DNA TGTGCCAGCAGTGGCCAGCTAGCGGCCTCCTACAATGAGCAGTTCTTC. Translation gives CASSGQLAASYNEQFF.

The gene calls are TRBV19 and TRBJ2-1; no clear D. Deletions cut 3 bases from V and 6 bases from J, with 15 bases between. The CDR3 totals 15 residues. CDR1 is LNHDA, CDR2 SQIVND, per germline (reference sequence). The CDR3 reads CASSIDFTAPNEQFF. For the CDR3, the DNA is TGTGCCAGTAGTATCGACTTTACGGCGCCCAATGAGCAGTTCTTC.

The J gene is TRBJ1-1, the V gene TRBV7-7; D unclear. V shed 4 bases and J shed 4 bases, with 10 bases lying between them. The germline gives CDR1 SSHAT, CDR2 FNYEAQ (reference sequence). The CDR3 is made up of 13 amino acids. The CDR3 region is CASSSTLGTEAFF. CDR3 nucleotides: TGTGCCAGCAGCTCAACTCTTGGCACTGAAGCTTTCTTT.

The rearrangement links TRBV6-5 to TRBJ1-3; D possibly corresponds to TRBD1 (6 bases). The germline CDR1 and CDR2 sequences are MNHEY and SVGAGI. There are 15 residues in the CDR3. The germline V and J ends were trimmed by 6 bases and 3 bases, with 15 bases remaining between them. The DNA for the CDR3 is TGTGCCAGCAGCCTGGGGGGGCGCCGTGGAAACACCATATATTTT. It yields the protein CASSLGGRRGNTIYF.

The chain is built from TRBV4-1 and TRBJ1-2; 9 nucleotides agree with TRBD1. V was clipped by 2 bases and J by 3 bases; unmatched bases: 16. The CDR3 is 19 amino acids. Per the germline V gene, CDR1 is MGHRA and CDR2 is YSYEKL. CDR3 sequence reads: CASSQIQVRQGVMDYGYTF. CDR3 in DNA: TGCGCCAGCAGCCAAATTCAAGTACGACAGGGGGTTATGGACTATGGCTACACCTTC.

The J gene is TRBJ2-7, the V gene TRBV7-8; 9 nucleotides match TRBD1. The J segment lost 6 bases and the V segment lost 5 bases, leaving 8 bases of the junction unmatched. Per the germline V gene, CDR1 is SGHVS and CDR2 is FQNEAQ. This CDR3 spans 14 amino acids. The CDR3 sequence: CASSIGQGSGEQYF. As DNA, the CDR3 is TGTGCCAGCAGCATTGGACAGGGGTCGGGCGAGCAGTACTTC.

This clone was seen only once. The chain couples TRBV13 to TRBJ2-7; 14 bases line up with TRBD2. CDR3 length: 16 residues. Per germline, CDR1 PRHDT and CDR2 FYEKMQ (reference sequence). The ends lost 5 bases at V and 4 bases at J; junction bases unmatched: 7. CDR3 protein: CASSAGRLAGGYEQYF. DNA of the CDR3: TGTGCCAGCAGCGCCGGCCGACTAGCGGGAGGGTACGAGCAGTACTTC.

The CDR3 bases are TGTGCCAGCAGCTCCCTCGACAGGATCCACTCTGGGGCCAACGTCCTGACTTTC. It is translated as CASSSLDRIHSGANVLTF. J is TRBJ2-6 and V is TRBV5-4; D is perhaps TRBD1 (6 bases). Germline CDR1 SGHNT, CDR2 YYREEE (reference sequence). This CDR3 contains 18 residues. V lost 3 bases, J lost 0 bases, and 16 bases lay in between.

The V and J genes are TRBV11-3 and TRBJ1-1; no clear D gene. Germline V gene sequence: CDR1 SGHNT, CDR2 YENEEA. The CDR3 has 13 amino acids. Trimming shortened V by 5 bases and J by 0 bases, and 7 bases separated the two germline ends. This CDR3 reads CASSIHMNTEAFF. CDR3 DNA sequence: TGTGCCAGCAGCATTCACATGAACACTGAAGCTTTCTTT.

The J gene is TRBJ2-2, the V gene TRBV28; D may be TRBD2 (6 bases). This CDR3 region has 15 residues. CDR1 is MDHEN, CDR2 SYDVKM, per germline. V lost 2 bases to trimming and J lost 1 base, with 8 bases between them. The CDR3 region is CASSLAGLNTGELFF. The CDR3 DNA follows: TGTGCCAGCAGTTTAGCGGGACTGAACACCGGGGAGCTGTTTTTT.

The sample holds a few counts of this clone. This same CDR3 is encoded by further DNA sequences in the sample. The V gene is TRBV5-1, the J gene TRBJ2-7; 11 positions match TRBD1. CDR3 size: 14 residues. V gave up 0 bases and J gave up 4 bases; unmatched junction bases: 0. Germline V gene lookup returns CDR1 SGHRS and CDR2 YFSETQ. The CDR3 DNA sequence: TGCGCCAGCAGCTTGGGGGACAGGGGGTACGAGCAGTACTTC. Translating it yields CASSLGDRGYEQYF.

V and J are TRBV4-1 and TRBJ1-5; D remains unclear. Looked up from germline, CDR1 is MGHRA and CDR2 is YSYEKL. The CDR3 length is 14 residues. The V end lost 1 base, the J end lost 2 bases, and 6 bases lay between the germline ends. The CDR3, as DNA: TGCGCCAGCAGCCAAGTGGCAGGCAATCAGCCCCAGCATTTT. It codes for CASSQVAGNQPQHF.

CDR3 loop: CASSYRTGEQFF. The CDR3 nucleotides are TGTGCCAGCAGCTATAGAACAGGGGAGCAGTTCTTC. The chain has TRBV7-9 and TRBJ2-1; possible D gene TRBD1, 6 bases. The CDR3 loop spans 12 amino acids. The V gene lost 4 bases and the J gene lost 10 bases, with 11 bases spanning the gap. Germline loops: CDR1 SEHNR, CDR2 FQNEAQ (reference sequence).

The rearrangement uses TRBV4-1 and TRBJ2-1; weak D call: TRBD1 (6 bases). V lost 4 bases to trimming and J lost 9 bases, with 22 bases between them. Germline V CDR1 and CDR2: MGHRA, YSYEKL. The CDR3 consists of 16 residues. The CDR3 region has the DNA TGCGCCAGCAGCCTCAAACAGGGTAACGTCGGCATTGAGCAGTTCTTC. Protein product: CASSLKQGNVGIEQFF.

The chain is built from TRBV9 and TRBJ2-7; 9 bases are shared with TRBD1. V lost 10 bases to trimming and J lost 7 bases; unmatched junction nucleotides: 12. CDR3 length: 13 amino acids. Germline CDR1 SGDLS, CDR2 YYNGEE. The CDR3 DNA reads TGTGCCGGAGACGGGACAGGGTTAGGGGAGCAGTACTTC. The encoded protein is CAGDGTGLGEQYF.

The V call is TRBV29-1, the J call TRBJ1-3, with D possibly TRBD1 on 5 matching bases. The CDR3 consists of 14 residues. Germline values: CDR1 SQVTM, CDR2 ANQGSEA. Between the trimmed V and J ends, which lost 6 bases and 0 bases, there was a span of 12 bases. Here the CDR3 reads CSVSGVTSGNTIYF. The CDR3 region has the DNA TGCAGCGTCTCGGGGGTAACCTCTGGAAACACCATATATTTT.

The chain links TRBV28 to TRBJ1-2; D unclear. Germline-derived CDR1 and CDR2 are MDHEN and SYDVKM. The V gene lost 4 bases and the J gene lost 7 bases, with 13 bases spanning the gap. The CDR3 is 13 residues long. The CDR3 here is CASSSSNRLGYTF. CDR3 bases: TGTGCCAGCAGTTCGAGTAATCGCCTTGGCTACACCTTC.

A single count supports this clone. The rearrangement joins TRBV29-1 to TRBJ2-3, with D perhaps matching TRBD1 (6 bases). The CDR3 spans 13 residues. Germline-derived CDR1 and CDR2 are SQVTM and ANQGSEA. V was shortened by 2 bases and J by 4 bases, with 10 bases between the two germline ends. DNA of the CDR3: TGCAGCGTTGAACCCACAGGGCCAGATACGCAGTATTTT. Protein sequence: CSVEPTGPDTQYF.